This T cell receptor (beta chain) came from a study of early T cells in non-severe SARS-CoV-2 infection. In the study overall: RNA in bulk from unsorted whole blood was sequenced, and chains were unpaired. Study-wide results and caveats: In VDJdb matching, anti-spike CD8 responses were favored while private and CD4 specificities went missing.

Germline values: CDR1 SGHAT, CDR2 FQNNGV. V trimming: 5 bases; J trimming: 5 bases; junction bases outside the gene matches: 11. The CDR3 length is 16 residues. Researchers tagged individual cDNA molecules with unique molecular identifiers. Each CDR3 protein is one row after TCRdb ran MiXCR on the 5' RACE reads. Found here are approximately 73,000 distinct CDR3 sequences, roughly 12% of them singletons; the top ten hold approximately 1.1%. As concerns this clonotype: Its antigen is still unknown.

V gene TRBV11-2 combines with J gene TRBJ2-5, with 10 bases lining up with TRBD2. This clonotype was obtained from an adult who was a healthcare worker with PCR-confirmed SARS-CoV-2 infection or an uninfected control (not recorded which). The sequenced material came from whole blood. CDR3 coding DNA: TGTGCCAGCAGCACCAGGAGCGGGAGGGCCAAGGAGACCCAGTACTTC. This translates into CASSTRSGRAKETQYF.